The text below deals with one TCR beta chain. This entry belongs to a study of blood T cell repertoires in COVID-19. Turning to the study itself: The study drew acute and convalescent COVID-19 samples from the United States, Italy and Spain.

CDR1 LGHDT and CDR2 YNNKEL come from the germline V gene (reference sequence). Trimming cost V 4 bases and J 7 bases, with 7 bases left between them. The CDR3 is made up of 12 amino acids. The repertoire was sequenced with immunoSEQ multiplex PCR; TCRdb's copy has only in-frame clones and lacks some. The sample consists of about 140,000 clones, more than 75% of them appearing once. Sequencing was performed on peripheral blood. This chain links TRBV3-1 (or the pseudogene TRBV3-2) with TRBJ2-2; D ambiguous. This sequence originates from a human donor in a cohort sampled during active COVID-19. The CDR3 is CASSPTNGELFF. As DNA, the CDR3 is TGTGCCAGCAGCCCAACAAACGGGGAGCTGTTTTTT.